These 10 T cell receptor beta chains were all obtained from the same sample, sequenced in a study of T cells in localized non-small cell lung cancer. The protocol was immunoSEQ multiplex PCR, while the TCRdb copy is restricted to in-frame clones and leaves out a portion. The table records around 2,000 clones, under 30% of them present only once. The input for sequencing was lung tumor tissue, taken before any cancer treatment. These receptors were obtained from a woman aged 35 to 70 with stage II squamous cell lung carcinoma.

By sample share, this clone is medium-sized. The chain joins TRBV11-3 to TRBJ2-5; 9 bases match TRBD1. The CDR3 loop spans 15 amino acids. CDR1 is SGHNT and CDR2 is YENEEA in the germline V gene. V shed 5 bases, J shed 7 bases, and the junction held 11 bases outside the gene matches. The CDR3 loop reads CASSRQGGIGGTQYF. CDR3 nucleotide sequence: TGTGCCAGCAGCCGACAGGGGGGTATCGGTGGGACCCAGTACTTC.

This clone has just a few counts. The V call is TRBV9, the J call TRBJ2-1; TRBD2 aligns across 8 bases. V lost 0 bases and J lost 9; bases outside the gene matches: 8. Per the germline V gene, CDR1 is SGDLS and CDR2 is YYNGEE. The CDR3 is 15 amino acids. CDR3 DNA: TGTGCCAGCAGCGTAGACGGGACTAGGAAAATTGAGCAGTTCTTC. This encodes CASSVDGTRKIEQFF.

The chain uses TRBV28 and TRBJ2-1, with 8 nucleotides matching TRBD2. CDR3 length: 16 amino acids. V was clipped by 5 bases and J by 0 bases; unmatched bases: 6. CDR1 and CDR2 from the germline V gene are MDHEN and SYDVKM. The CDR3 sequence is CASSVSGKLSYNEQFF. The CDR3 bases are TGTGCCAGCAGTGTTAGCGGGAAACTCTCCTACAATGAGCAGTTCTTC.

V usage is TRBV19 and J usage is TRBJ2-2, with 7 bases lining up with TRBD1. Trimming cost V 8 bases and J 0 bases; bases outside gene matches: 6. Looked up from germline, CDR1 is LNHDA and CDR2 is SQIVND (reference sequence). This CDR3 is 15 amino acids long. The CDR3 region has the DNA TGTGCCAGTCGAGGGGGCGAGGCGAACACCGGGGAGCTGTTTTTT. It yields the protein CASRGGEANTGELFF.

The chain employs TRBV28 and TRBJ1-2, with 12 bases that match TRBD1. The J segment lost 7 bases and the V segment lost 4 bases, leaving 4 bases of the junction unmatched. From germline, CDR1 is MDHEN and CDR2 SYDVKM. The CDR3 consists of 14 residues. The DNA of the CDR3 is TGTGCCAGCAGTTCGGGACAGGGGGCCTCTGGCTACACCTTC. It yields the protein CASSSGQGASGYTF.

J is TRBJ1-2 and V is TRBV18; 11 bases match TRBD1. The length of the CDR3 is 21 residues. Germline CDR1 KGHSH, CDR2 LQKENI. The V gene end was trimmed by 0 bases and the J gene end by 2 bases; junction bases not matched to a gene: 17. The CDR3 bases are TGTGCCAGCTCACCACCTTACTCCACGCGGGACAGGGGGTTTTGGAACTATGGCTACACCTTC. This sequence encodes CASSPPYSTRDRGFWNYGYTF.

This chain links TRBV5-1 with TRBJ2-1; D is undetermined. Trimming cost V 1 base and J 5 bases, with 10 bases left between them. Germline V gene sequence: CDR1 SGHRS, CDR2 YFSETQ. This CDR3 contains 14 residues. The CDR3 protein is CASSLSSDHNEQFF. DNA for the CDR3: TGCGCCAGCAGCTTGTCGTCAGATCACAATGAGCAGTTCTTC. The full variable domain, its missing parts supplied by reference TRBV5-1 and TRBJ2-1, is KAGVTQTPRYLIKTRGQQVTLSCSPISGHRSVSWYQQTPGQGLQFLFEYFSETQRNKGNFPGRFSGRQFSNSRSEMNVSTLELGDSALYLCASSLSSDHNEQFFGPGTRLTVL.

The chain joins TRBV10-2 to TRBJ2-1, with 13 bases fitting TRBD2. This CDR3 is built from 16 residues. Germline values: CDR1 WSHSY, CDR2 SAAADI. Germline trimming cut 6 bases from V and 3 bases from J; bases unmatched to any gene: 5. This CDR3 reads CASSPGLAGIYNEQFF. As DNA, the CDR3 is TGCGCCAGCAGCCCGGGACTAGCGGGAATCTACAATGAGCAGTTCTTC.

This clone has just a few counts. The chain carries TRBV1 and TRBJ2-3; the DNA was not compared with TRBD2, the D call given in the table. TRBV1 is an annotated pseudogene. This CDR3 region has 15 residues. CDR3 sequence: CASSHQRASTDTQYF. The DNA of the CDR3 is TGCGCCAGCAGCCATCAGCGGGCCAGCACAGATACGCAGTATTTT.

V gene TRBV10-3 combines with J gene TRBJ2-5; 9 bases map to TRBD2. Germline V lookup: CDR1 ENHRY, CDR2 SYGVKD. Unmatched junction bases numbered 6, after V lost 0 bases and J lost 4 bases. The CDR3 consists of 16 residues. CDR3 protein: CAISESGGRAGETQYF. CDR3 bases: TGTGCCATCAGTGAGTCTGGCGGGAGGGCCGGAGAGACCCAGTACTTC.